What follows describes a single TCR beta chain. Original handling: Estimated nucleated cell counts came from reference gene primer amplification. TCRdb keeps only in-frame clones here, not all; method: immunoSEQ multiplex PCR. V and J calls and clone size are as listed in that table; D and trimming were resolved from the DNA. The data contain approximately 220,000 clones, 80% to 85% of them singletons. The sample comes from a study of blood T cell repertoires in COVID-19. On the study more broadly: The United States, Italy and Spain supplied acute and convalescent COVID-19 samples. In each case, the material was cDNA or gDNA derived from T cells, B-cell-depleted T cells, or PBMCs.

The germline V gene has CDR1 SQVTM and CDR2 ANQGSEA. The CDR3 is 15 amino acids. V was clipped by 4 bases and J by 7 bases; unmatched bases: 9. The sequencing input was peripheral blood. The J gene is TRBJ1-4, the V gene TRBV29-1; 10 bases agree with TRBD1. This clonotype was sampled from a woman in her 30s who had recovered from COVID-19. The CDR3 is CSVGQGASGSEKLFF. The CDR3 nucleotides read TGCAGCGTTGGACAGGGGGCGTCGGGAAGTGAAAAACTGTTTTTT.